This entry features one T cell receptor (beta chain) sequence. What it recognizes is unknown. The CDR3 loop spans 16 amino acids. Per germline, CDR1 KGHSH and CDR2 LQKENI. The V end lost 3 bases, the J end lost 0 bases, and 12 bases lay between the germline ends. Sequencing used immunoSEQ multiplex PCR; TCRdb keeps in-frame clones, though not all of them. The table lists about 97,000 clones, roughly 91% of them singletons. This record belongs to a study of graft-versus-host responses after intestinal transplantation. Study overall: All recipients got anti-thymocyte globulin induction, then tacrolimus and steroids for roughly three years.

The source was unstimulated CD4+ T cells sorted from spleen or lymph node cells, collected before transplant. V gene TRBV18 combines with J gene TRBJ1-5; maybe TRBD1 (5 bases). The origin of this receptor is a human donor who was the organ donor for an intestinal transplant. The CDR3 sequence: CASSPDSRYSNQPQHF. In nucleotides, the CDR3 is TGTGCCAGCTCACCCGACAGCAGATATAGCAATCAGCCCCAGCATTTT.